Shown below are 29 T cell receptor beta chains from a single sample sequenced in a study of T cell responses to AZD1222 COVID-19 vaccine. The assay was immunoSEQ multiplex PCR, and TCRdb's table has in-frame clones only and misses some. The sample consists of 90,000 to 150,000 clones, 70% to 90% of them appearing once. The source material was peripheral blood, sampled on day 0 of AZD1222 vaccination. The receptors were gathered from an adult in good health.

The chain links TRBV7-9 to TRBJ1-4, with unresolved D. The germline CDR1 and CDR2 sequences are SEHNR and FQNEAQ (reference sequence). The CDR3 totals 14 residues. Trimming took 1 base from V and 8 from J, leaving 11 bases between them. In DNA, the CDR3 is TGTGCCAGCAGCTTAGGGGCCGGGAACGAAAAACTGTTTTTT. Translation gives CASSLGAGNEKLFF. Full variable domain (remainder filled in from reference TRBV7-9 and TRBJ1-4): DTGVSQNPRHKITKRGQNVTFRCDPISEHNRLYWYRQTLGQGPEFLTYFQNEAQLEKSRLLSDRFSAERPKGSFSTLEIQRTEQGDSAMYLCASSLGAGNEKLFFGSGTQLSVL.

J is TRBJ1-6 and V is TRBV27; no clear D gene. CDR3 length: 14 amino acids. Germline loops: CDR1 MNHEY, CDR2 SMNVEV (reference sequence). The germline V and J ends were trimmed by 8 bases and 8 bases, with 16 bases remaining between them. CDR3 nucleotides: TGTGCCAGCGCTTACATACAACCGGATTCACCCCTCCACTTT. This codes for CASAYIQPDSPLHF.

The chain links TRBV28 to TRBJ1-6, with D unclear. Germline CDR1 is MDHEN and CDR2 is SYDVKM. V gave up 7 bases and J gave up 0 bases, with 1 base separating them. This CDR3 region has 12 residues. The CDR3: CASISYNSPLHF. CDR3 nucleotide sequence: TGTGCCAGCATCTCCTATAATTCACCCCTCCACTTT.

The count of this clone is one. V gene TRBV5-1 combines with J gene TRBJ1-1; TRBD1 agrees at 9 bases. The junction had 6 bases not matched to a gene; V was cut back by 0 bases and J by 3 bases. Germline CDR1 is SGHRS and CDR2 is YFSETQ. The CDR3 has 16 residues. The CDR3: CASSLGTTGGYTEAFF. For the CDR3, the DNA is TGCGCCAGCAGCTTGGGGACGACAGGGGGATACACTGAAGCTTTCTTT.

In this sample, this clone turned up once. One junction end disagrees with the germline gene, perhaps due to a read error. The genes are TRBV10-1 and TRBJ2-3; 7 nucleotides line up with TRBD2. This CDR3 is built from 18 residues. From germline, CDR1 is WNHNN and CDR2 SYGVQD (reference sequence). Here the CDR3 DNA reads TGCGCCCGCAGTGCCCGGGGGGTCCCCGGGCGAACCCGAGATACGCAGTATTTT. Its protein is CARSARGVPGRTRDTQYF.

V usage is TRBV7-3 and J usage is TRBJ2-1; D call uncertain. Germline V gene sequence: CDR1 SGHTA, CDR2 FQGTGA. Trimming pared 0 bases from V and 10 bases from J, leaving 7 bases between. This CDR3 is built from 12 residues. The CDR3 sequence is CASSLTIGEQFF. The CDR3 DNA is TGTGCCAGCAGCTTAACTATCGGCGAGCAGTTCTTC.

The CDR3 DNA sequence: TGCGCCAGCAGAAAGAACGGGGGCTTGAACACTGAAGCTTTCTTT. It codes for CASRKNGGLNTEAFF. The chain uses TRBV5-1 and TRBJ1-1; tentatively, D is TRBD1 (6 bases). V lost 5 bases and J lost 0, with 14 bases in between. This CDR3 has 15 residues. Germline V gene data show CDR1 as SGHRS and CDR2 as YFSETQ.

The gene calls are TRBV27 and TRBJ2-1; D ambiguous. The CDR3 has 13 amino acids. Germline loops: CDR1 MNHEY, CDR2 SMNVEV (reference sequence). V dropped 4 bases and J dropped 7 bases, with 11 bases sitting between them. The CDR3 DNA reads TGTGCCAGCAGTTGGGCCTTCGGGAATGAGCAGTTCTTC. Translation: CASSWAFGNEQFF.

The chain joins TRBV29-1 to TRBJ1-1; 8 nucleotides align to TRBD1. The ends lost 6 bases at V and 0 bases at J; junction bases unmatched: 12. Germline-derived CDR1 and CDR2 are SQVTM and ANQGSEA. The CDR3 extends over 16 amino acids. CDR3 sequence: CSVTNGQGRMNTEAFF. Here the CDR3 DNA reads TGCAGCGTCACCAACGGACAGGGTAGGATGAACACTGAAGCTTTCTTT.

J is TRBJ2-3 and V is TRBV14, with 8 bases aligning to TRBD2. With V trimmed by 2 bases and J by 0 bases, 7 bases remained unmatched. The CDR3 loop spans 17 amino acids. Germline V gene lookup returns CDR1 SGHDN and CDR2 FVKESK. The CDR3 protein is CASSQISGTKSTDTQYF. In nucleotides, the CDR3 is TGTGCCAGCAGCCAAATTAGCGGGACTAAGAGCACAGATACGCAGTATTTT.

CDR3 in DNA: TGTGCCAGCAGCCAAGACAGGCACCGTAGCACAGATACGCAGTATTTT. Protein sequence: CASSQDRHRSTDTQYF. The chain links TRBV3-1 (or the pseudogene TRBV3-2) to TRBJ2-3; D ambiguous. The V end lost 0 bases, the J end lost 0 bases, and 10 bases lay between the germline ends. This CDR3 comprises 16 residues. Germline V gene lookup returns CDR1 LGHDT and CDR2 YNNKEL (reference sequence).

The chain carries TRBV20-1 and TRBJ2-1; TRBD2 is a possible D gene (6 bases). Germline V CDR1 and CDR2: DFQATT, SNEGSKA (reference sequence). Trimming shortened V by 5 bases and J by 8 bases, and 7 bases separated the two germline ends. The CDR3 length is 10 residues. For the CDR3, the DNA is TGCAGTGCTGGAGGGTATGAGCAGTTCTTC. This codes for CSAGGYEQFF.

As DNA, the CDR3 is TGTGCCAGCAGCGTAGTAGGGGGGGAGACCCAGTACTTC. Protein sequence: CASSVVGGETQYF. The chain combines TRBV9 with TRBJ2-5; possibly TRBD1 or TRBD2 for D (6 bases each). Germline CDR1 is SGDLS and CDR2 is YYNGEE. Trimming removed 0 bases from V and 5 bases from J, with 8 bases in between. The CDR3 consists of 13 residues. The full variable domain, rest sourced from reference TRBV9 and TRBJ2-5, is DSGVTQTPKHLITATGQRVTLRCSPRSGDLSVYWYQQSLDQGLQFLIQYYNGEERAKGNILERFSAQQFPDLHSELNLSSLELGDSALYFCASSVVGGETQYFGPGTRLLVL.

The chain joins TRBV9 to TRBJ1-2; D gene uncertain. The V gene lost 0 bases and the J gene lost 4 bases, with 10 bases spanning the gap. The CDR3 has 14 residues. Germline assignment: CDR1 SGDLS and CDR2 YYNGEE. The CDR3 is CASSVGPGTYGYTF. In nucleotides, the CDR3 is TGTGCCAGCAGCGTAGGCCCCGGCACCTATGGCTACACCTTC.

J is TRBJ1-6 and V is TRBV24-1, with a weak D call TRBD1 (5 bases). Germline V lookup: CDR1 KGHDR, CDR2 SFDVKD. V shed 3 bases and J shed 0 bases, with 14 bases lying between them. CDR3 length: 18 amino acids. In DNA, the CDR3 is TGTGCCACCAGTGATCCTCTGACAGCCAGCTCCTATAATTCACCCCTCCACTTT. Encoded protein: CATSDPLTASSYNSPLHF.

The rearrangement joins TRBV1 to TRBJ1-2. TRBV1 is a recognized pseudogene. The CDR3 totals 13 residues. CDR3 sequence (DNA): TGCACCAGCAGGGAGCGGGGACGGGGTGGCTACACCTTC. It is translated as CTSRERGRGGYTF.

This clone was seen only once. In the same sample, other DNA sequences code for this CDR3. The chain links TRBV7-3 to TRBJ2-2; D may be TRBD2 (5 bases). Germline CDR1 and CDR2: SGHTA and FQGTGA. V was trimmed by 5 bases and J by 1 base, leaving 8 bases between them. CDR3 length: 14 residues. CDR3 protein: CASSPGLNTGELFF. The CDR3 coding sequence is TGTGCCAGCAGCCCTGGACTGAACACCGGGGAGCTGTTTTTT.

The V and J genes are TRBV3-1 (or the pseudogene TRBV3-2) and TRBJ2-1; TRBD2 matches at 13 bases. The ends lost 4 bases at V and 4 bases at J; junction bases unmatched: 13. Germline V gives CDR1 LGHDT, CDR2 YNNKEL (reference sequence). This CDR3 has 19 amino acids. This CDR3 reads CASSLPGTSGIGPYNEQFF. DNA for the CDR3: TGTGCCAGCAGCCTACCCGGGACTAGCGGGATTGGGCCTTACAATGAGCAGTTCTTC.

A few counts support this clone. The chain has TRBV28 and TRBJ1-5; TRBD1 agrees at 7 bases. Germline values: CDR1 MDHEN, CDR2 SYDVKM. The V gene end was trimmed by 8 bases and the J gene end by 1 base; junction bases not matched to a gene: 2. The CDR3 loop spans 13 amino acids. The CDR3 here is CASDRVSNQPQHF. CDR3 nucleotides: TGTGCCAGCGACAGGGTGAGCAATCAGCCCCAGCATTTT.

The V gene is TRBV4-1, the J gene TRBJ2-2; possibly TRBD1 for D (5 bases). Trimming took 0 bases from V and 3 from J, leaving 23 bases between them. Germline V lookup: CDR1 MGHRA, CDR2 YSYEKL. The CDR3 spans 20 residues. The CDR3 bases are TGCGCCAGCAGCCAAGAGTCTTTAAAGGTTGGGGCCGCGGACACCGGGGAGCTGTTTTTT. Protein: CASSQESLKVGAADTGELFF.

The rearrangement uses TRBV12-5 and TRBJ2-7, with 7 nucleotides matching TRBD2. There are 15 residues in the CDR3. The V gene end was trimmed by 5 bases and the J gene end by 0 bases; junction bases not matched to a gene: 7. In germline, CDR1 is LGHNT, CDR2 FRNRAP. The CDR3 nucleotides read TGTGCTAGTGGTCCGGGGGGATCGCCCTCCTACGAGCAGTACTTC. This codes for CASGPGGSPSYEQYF.

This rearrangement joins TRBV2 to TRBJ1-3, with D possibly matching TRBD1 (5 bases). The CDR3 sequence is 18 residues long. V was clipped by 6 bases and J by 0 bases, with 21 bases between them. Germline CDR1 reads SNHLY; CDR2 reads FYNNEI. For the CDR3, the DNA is TGTGCCAGCAGCGGTACAGCGGGACGGCAGTACTCTGGAAACACCATATATTTT. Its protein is CASSGTAGRQYSGNTIYF.

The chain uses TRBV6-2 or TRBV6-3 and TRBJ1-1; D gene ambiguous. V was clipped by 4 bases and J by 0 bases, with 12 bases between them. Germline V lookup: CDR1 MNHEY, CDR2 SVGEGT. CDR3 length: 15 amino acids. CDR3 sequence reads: CASSSLGRLNTEAFF. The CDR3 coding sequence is TGTGCCAGCAGTTCCTTGGGCAGACTGAACACTGAAGCTTTCTTT.

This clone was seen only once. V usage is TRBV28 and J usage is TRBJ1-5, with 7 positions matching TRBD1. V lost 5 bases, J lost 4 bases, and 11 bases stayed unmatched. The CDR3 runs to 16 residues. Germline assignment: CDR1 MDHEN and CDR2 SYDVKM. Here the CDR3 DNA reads TGTGCCAGCAGTCCTCATCAGGGGGTAGGTAATCAGCCCCAGCATTTT. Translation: CASSPHQGVGNQPQHF.

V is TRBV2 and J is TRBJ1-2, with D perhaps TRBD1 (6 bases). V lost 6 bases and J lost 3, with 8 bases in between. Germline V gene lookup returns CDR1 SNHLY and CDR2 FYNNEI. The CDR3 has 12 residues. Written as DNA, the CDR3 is TGTGCCAGCAGGAGGGGGGACTATGGCTACACCTTC. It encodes CASRRGDYGYTF.

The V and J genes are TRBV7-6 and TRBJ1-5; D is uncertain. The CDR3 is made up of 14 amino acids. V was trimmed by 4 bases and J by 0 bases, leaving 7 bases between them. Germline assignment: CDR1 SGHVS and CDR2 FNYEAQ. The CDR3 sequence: CASSSGISNQPQHF. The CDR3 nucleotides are TGTGCCAGCAGCTCGGGGATTAGCAATCAGCCCCAGCATTTT.

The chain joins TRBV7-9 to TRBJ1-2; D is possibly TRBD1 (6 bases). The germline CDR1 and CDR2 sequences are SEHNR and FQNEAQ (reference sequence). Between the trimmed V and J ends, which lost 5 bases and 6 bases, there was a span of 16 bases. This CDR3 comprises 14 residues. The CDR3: CASSQRGAGDGYTF. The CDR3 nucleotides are TGTGCCAGCAGCCAAAGGGGAGCAGGGGATGGCTACACCTTC.

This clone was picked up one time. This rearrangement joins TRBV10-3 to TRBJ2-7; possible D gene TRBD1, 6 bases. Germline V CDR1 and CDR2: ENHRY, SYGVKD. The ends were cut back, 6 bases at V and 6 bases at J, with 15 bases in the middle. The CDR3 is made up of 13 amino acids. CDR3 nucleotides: TGTGCCATCAGGGGGGCTTACCCTGGCGAGCAGTACTTC. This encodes CAIRGAYPGEQYF.

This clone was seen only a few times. The CDR3 loop is CASVPENTEAFF. CDR3 bases: TGTGCCAGCGTCCCGGAGAACACTGAAGCTTTCTTT. The chain joins TRBV2 to TRBJ1-1, with D uncertain. CDR1 is SNHLY, CDR2 FYNNEI, per germline. V was trimmed by 8 bases and J by 1 base, leaving 8 bases between them. The CDR3 contains 12 residues.